This T cell receptor (beta chain) was captured by sequencing in a study of cytomegalovirus exposure and HLA in healthy donors. The study, taken as a whole, reports: Near-uniform donor sequencing depth was presumed by presence/absence analyses. TCR beta V- and J-gene trimming, according to a later analysis, was linked to a missense DCLRE1C variant. No immune exposure information besides CMV serostatus was available.

The V and J ends lost 5 bases and 8 bases respectively, with 21 bases between them. Germline V lookup: CDR1 SEHNR, CDR2 FQNEAQ (reference sequence). This CDR3 region has 15 residues. On this clone itself: What it binds is unknown.

Primers: 60 Vbeta forward and 13 Jbeta reverse. Some clones are missing from TCRdb's copy, which holds only in-frame ones; the method was immunoSEQ multiplex PCR. The table records more than 95,000 clones, approximately 76% of them present only once. The sequencing sample was made of PBMCs. The TCR comes from a man between 50 and 59 years old in good health and CMV-seropositive. The rearrangement joins TRBV7-9 to TRBJ1-2, with D hard to call. The CDR3 nucleotides read TGTGCCAGCAGCCTCCTAGGGCCCGTGGAGGACGGCTACACCTTC. The encoded protein is CASSLLGPVEDGYTF.